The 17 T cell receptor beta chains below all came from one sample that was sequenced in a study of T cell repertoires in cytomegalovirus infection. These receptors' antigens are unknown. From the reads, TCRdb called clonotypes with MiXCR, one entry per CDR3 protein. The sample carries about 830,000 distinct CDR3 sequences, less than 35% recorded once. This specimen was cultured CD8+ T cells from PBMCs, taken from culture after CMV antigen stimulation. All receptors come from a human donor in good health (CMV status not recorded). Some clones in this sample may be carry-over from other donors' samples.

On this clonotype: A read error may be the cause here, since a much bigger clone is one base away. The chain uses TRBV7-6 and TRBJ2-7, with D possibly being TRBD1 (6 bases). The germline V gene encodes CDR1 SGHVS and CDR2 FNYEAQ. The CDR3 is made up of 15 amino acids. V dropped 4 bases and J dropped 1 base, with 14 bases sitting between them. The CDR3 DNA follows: TGTGCCAGCAGCTCGGCCGGGACATGGTCCTACGAGCAGTACTTC. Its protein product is CASSSAGTWSYEQYF.

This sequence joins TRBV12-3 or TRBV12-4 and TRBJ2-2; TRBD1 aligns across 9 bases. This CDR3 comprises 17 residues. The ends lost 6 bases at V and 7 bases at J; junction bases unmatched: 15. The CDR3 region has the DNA TGTGCCAGCAGCACAAGTCCTGGGACAGGGTACATCGGGGAGCTGTTTTTT. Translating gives CASSTSPGTGYIGELFF.

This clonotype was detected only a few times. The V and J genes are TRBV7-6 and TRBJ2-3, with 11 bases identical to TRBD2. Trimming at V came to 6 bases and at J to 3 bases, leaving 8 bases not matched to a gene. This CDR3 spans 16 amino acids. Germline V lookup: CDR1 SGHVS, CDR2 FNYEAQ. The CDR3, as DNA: TGTGCCAGCAGGAGATCTAGCGGGGGGAGAACAGATACGCAGTATTTT. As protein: CASRRSSGGRTDTQYF.

CDR3 region: CASSHRGDTGAGEQYF. CDR3 nucleotides: TGTGCCAGCAGTCACCGGGGGGATACAGGGGCGGGCGAGCAGTACTTC. The rearrangement links TRBV7-6 to TRBJ2-7; either TRBD1 or TRBD2 may fit D (7 bases each). The CDR3 is made up of 16 amino acids. CDR1 and CDR2 from the germline V gene are SGHVS and FNYEAQ. Trimming left V 6 bases short and J 6 bases short, with 24 bases between.

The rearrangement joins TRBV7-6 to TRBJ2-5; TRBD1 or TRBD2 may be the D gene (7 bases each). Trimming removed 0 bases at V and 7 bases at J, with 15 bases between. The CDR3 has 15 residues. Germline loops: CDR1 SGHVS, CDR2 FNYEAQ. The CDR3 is CASSLAGEGAGTQYF. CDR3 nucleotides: TGTGCCAGCAGCTTAGCCGGGGAGGGGGCAGGGACCCAGTACTTC.

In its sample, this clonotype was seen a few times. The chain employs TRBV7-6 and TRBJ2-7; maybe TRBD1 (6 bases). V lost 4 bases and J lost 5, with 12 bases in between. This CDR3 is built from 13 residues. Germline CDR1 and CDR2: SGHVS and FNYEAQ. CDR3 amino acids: CASSYRVGNEQYF. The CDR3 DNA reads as TGTGCCAGCAGCTACAGGGTAGGCAACGAGCAGTACTTC.

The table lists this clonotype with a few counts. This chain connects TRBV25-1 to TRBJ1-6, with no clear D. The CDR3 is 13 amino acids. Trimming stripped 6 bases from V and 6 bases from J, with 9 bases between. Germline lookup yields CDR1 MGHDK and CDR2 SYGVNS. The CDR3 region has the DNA TGTGCCAGCAGCCTGAGTTTTAATTCACCCCTCCACTTT. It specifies CASSLSFNSPLHF.

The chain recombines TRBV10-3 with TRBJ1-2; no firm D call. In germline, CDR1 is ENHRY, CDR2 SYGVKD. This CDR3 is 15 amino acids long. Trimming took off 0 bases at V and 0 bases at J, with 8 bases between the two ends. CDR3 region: CAISESGDPNYGYTF. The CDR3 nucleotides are TGTGCCATCAGTGAGTCAGGCGACCCTAACTATGGCTACACCTTC.

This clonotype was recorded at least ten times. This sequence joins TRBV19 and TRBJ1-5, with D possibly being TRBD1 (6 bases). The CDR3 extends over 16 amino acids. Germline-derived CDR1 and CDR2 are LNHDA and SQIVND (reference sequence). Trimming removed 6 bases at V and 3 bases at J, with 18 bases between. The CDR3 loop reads CASSPYVTGYNQPQHF. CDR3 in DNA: TGTGCCAGTAGCCCTTACGTGACAGGCTACAATCAGCCCCAGCATTTT.

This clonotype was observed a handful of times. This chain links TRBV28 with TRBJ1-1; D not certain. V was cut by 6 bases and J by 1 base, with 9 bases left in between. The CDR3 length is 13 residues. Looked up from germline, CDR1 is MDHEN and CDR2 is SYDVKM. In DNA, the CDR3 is TGTGCCAGCAGCTGGATCTCGAACACTGAAGCTTTCTTT. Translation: CASSWISNTEAFF.

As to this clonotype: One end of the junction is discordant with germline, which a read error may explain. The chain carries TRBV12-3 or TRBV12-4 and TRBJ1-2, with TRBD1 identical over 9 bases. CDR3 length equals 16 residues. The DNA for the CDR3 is TGTGCCAACAGTCCCGCGATGGGGACAGGGATCTATGGCTACACCTTC. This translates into CANSPAMGTGIYGYTF.

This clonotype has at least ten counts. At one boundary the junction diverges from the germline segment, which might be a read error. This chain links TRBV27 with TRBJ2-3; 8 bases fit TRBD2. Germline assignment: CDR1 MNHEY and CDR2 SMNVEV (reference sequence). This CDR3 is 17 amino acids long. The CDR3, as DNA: TGTGCCAGCACTTTACGGGGGGGACGTTGGTTACGGGATACGCAGTATTTT. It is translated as CASTLRGGRWLRDTQYF.

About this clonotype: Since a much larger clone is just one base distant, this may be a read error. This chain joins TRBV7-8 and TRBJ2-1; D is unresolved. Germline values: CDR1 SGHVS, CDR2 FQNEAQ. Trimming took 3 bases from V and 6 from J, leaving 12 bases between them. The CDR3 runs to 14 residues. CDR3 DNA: TGTGCCAGCAGCTTGGAGTCCGTTTCCAATGAGCAGTTCTTC. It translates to CASSLESVSNEQFF.

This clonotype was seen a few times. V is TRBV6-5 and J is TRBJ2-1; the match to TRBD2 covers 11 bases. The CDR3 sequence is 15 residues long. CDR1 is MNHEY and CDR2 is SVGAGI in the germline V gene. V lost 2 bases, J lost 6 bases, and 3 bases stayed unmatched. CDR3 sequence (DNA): TGTGCCAGCAGTTACCTAGCGGGGGGCACCAATGAGCAGTTCTTC. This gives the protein CASSYLAGGTNEQFF.

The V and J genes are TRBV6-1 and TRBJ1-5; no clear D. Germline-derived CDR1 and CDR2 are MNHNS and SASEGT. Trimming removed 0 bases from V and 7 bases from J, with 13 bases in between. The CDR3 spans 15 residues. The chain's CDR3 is CASSEALSARQPQHF. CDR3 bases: TGTGCCAGCAGTGAAGCGCTATCGGCGAGGCAGCCCCAGCATTTT.

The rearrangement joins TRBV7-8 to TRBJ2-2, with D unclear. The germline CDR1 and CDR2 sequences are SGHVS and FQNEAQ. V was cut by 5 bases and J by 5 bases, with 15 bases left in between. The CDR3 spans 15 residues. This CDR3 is CASSPHPKGTGELFF. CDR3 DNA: TGTGCCAGCAGCCCCCACCCTAAAGGGACCGGGGAGCTGTTTTTT.

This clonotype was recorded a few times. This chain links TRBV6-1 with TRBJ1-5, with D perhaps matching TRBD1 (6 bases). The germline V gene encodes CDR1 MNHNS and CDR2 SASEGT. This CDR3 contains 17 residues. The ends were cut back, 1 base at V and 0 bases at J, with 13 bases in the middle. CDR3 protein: CASSEGRDTYSNQPQHF. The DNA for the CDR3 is TGTGCCAGCAGTGAAGGGAGGGACACCTATAGCAATCAGCCCCAGCATTTT.